This TCR beta chain was recovered during a study of T cell clones after liver transplantation. In the study overall: Graft-donor-reactive sequences were compared with third-party-reactive TCRbeta sequences from pre-transplant mixed lymphocyte reactions. Study-level findings and limits: Low donor cell numbers restricted donor-reactive repertoire measurement in two subjects. Circulating graft-donor-reactive CD4 TCRbeta sequences fell significantly post-transplant in 5 of 8 subjects.

Unstimulated PBMCs were sorted into CD3+CD4+ and CD3+CD8+ populations. Assay used: immunoSEQ multiplex PCR; TCRdb lists only in-frame clones, some missing. Altogether 53,000 or so clones are present, roughly 83% being singletons, with the ten largest covering roughly 8%. The CDR3 contains 17 residues. The trim removed 0 bases at V and 5 bases at J, leaving 6 bases unmatched. Per the germline V gene, CDR1 is SGDLS and CDR2 is YYNGEE. A remark on this clone: Its antigen is currently unknown.

The clonotype originates from a human donor who received a liver transplant. This rearrangement joins TRBV9 to TRBJ2-2; 11 nucleotides match TRBD1. The sequencing here drew on CD4+ T cells from blood, taken before liver transplant. Written as DNA, the CDR3 is TGTGCCAGCAGCGTAGGGACAGGGGGCGCCGATACCGGGGAGCTGTTTTTT. Protein sequence: CASSVGTGGADTGELFF. The whole variable domain, filled in from reference TRBV9 and TRBJ2-2, reads DSGVTQTPKHLITATGQRVTLRCSPRSGDLSVYWYQQSLDQGLQFLIQYYNGEERAKGNILERFSAQQFPDLHSELNLSSLELGDSALYFCASSVGTGGADTGELFFGEGSRLTVL.